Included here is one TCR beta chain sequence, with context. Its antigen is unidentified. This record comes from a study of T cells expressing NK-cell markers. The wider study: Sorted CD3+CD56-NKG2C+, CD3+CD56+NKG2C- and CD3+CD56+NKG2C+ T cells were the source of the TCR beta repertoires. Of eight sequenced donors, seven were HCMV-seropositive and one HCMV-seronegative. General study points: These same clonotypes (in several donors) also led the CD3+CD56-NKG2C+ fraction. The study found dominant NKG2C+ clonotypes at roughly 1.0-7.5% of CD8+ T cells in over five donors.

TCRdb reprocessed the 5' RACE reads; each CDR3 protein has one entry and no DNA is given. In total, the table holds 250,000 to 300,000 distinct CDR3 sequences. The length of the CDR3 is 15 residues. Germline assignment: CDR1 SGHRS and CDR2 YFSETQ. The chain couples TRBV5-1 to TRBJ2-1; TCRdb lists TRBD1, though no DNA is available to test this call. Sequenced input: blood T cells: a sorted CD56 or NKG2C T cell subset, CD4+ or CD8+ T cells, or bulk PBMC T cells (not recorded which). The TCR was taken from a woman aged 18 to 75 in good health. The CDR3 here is CASSRGGSGNNEQFF.